This passage covers 20 T cell receptor beta chains from one sample sequenced in a study of T-cell reconstitution after alpha-beta-depleted transplantation in children. The TCRbeta library was prepared with unique molecular identifiers. TCRdb processed the PCR reads anew with MiXCR; each CDR3 protein has one entry. This sample has some 830,000 distinct CDR3 sequences; 16% occur once, and the top ten carry under 6%. This specimen consisted of PBMCs, mostly from graft donor cells, obtained 360 days after TCRalphabeta/CD19-depleted stem cell transplant. The receptors here all came from a male patient aged 10 to 17 who had a stem cell transplant for acute lymphoblastic leukemia, so the T cells may come from the graft donor.

This clonotype was recorded once. CDR3: CASSLFRESGGLEEKLFF. The CDR3 nucleotides read TGTGCCAGCAGCTTATTTCGGGAGTCAGGGGGCTTAGAAGAAAAACTGTTTTTT. The chain combines TRBV11-2 with TRBJ1-4; 8 bases map to TRBD1. Germline V gene sequence: CDR1 SGHAT, CDR2 FQNNGV. With V trimmed by 2 bases and J by 8 bases, 16 bases remained unmatched. The CDR3 has 18 amino acids.

This clonotype was seen more than once but under ten times. The chain links TRBV12-3 or TRBV12-4 to TRBJ2-2; D is unresolved. V lost 3 bases and J lost 0, with 11 bases in between. This CDR3 contains 16 residues. The CDR3 region has the DNA TGTGCCAGCAGTTTTATCGACTTTACGAACACCGGGGAGCTGTTTTTT. Its translation: CASSFIDFTNTGELFF.

This clonotype was detected only a few times. The gene calls are TRBV20-1 and TRBJ2-6, with 12 nucleotides matching TRBD2. J gave up 12 bases and V 1 base, and 7 bases lay outside the gene matches. The CDR3 has 15 amino acids. Looked up from germline, CDR1 is DFQATT and CDR2 is SNEGSKA (reference sequence). The CDR3 loop is CSARALAGGPVVLTF. As DNA, the CDR3 is TGCAGTGCTAGAGCTCTAGCGGGAGGGCCGGTCGTCCTGACTTTC.

This clonotype was seen repeatedly, ten times or more. The chain links TRBV7-2 to TRBJ2-2; D ambiguous. CDR1 and CDR2 (germline): SGHTA, FQGNSA. There are 14 residues in the CDR3. V was cut by 4 bases and J by 2 bases, with 8 bases left in between. The CDR3 here is CASSSYYNTGELFF. The CDR3 DNA follows: TGTGCCAGCAGCTCTTATTATAACACCGGGGAGCTGTTTTTT. Based on the CDR3 plus reference TRBV7-2 and TRBJ2-2, the full variable domain is GAGVSQSPSNKVTEKGKDVELRCDPISGHTALYWYRQSLGQGLEFLIYFQGNSAPDKSGLPSDRFSAERTGGSVSTLTIQRTQQEDSAVYLCASSSYYNTGELFFGEGSRLTVL.

This clonotype was recorded at least ten times. CDR3: CASSLWAGTSSYEQYF. CDR3 sequence (DNA): TGTGCCAGCAGCTTATGGGCGGGCACTAGCTCCTACGAGCAGTACTTC. V and J are TRBV7-9 and TRBJ2-7, with D perhaps TRBD2 (5 bases). V was pared by 2 bases and J by 0 bases, with 14 bases between. The CDR3 length is 16 residues. Per germline, CDR1 SEHNR and CDR2 FQNEAQ (reference sequence).

Comments on this clonotype: A junction end diverges from the germline sequence, so it may reflect a read error. The chain links TRBV20-1 to TRBJ2-7; D gene unclear. The CDR3 contains 14 residues. Germline V CDR1 and CDR2: DFQATT, SNEGSKA (reference sequence). The CDR3 region is CSATSAGPPYEEYF. Written as DNA, the CDR3 is TGCAGTGCTACCTCTGCAGGTCCTCCCTACGAGGAGTACTTC.

The J gene is TRBJ2-1, the V gene TRBV29-1; D may be TRBD2 (6 bases). V gave up 5 bases and J gave up 6 bases, with 14 bases separating them. The CDR3 extends over 13 amino acids. The V gene's germline CDR1 is SQVTM and CDR2 ANQGSEA. CDR3 nucleotides: TGCAGCGTTCCCTTGGCGGGACTCAATGAGCAGTTCTTC. Its translation is CSVPLAGLNEQFF.

This clonotype has a handful of counts. The V and J genes are TRBV12-3 or TRBV12-4 and TRBJ2-3; the D is unclear. This CDR3 is built from 13 residues. V lost 10 bases and J 7 bases, leaving 18 bases between the germline ends. The CDR3 sequence is CATLMGGGNTQYF. Here the CDR3 DNA reads TGTGCCACCTTGATGGGTGGTGGAAATACGCAGTATTTT.

Ten or more counts support this clonotype. This chain uses TRBV12-3 or TRBV12-4 with TRBJ2-7; TRBD2 aligns across 11 bases. This CDR3 has 15 amino acids. V dropped 6 bases and J dropped 0; count of bases not matched to a gene: 4. CDR3 coding DNA: TGTGCCAGCAGCCCCCTAGCGGGAGGCTCCTACGAGCAGTACTTC. Encoded protein: CASSPLAGGSYEQYF.

The chain employs TRBV27 and TRBJ1-4, with 7 bases matching TRBD1. The CDR3 sequence is 13 residues long. After removal of 4 bases from V and 7 bases from J, the junction contained 3 bases not matched to a gene. CDR1 is MNHEY and CDR2 is SMNVEV in the germline V gene (reference sequence). The CDR3 DNA is TGTGCCAGCAGTTATCGGACAGGTGAAAAACTGTTTTTT. It translates to CASSYRTGEKLFF.

V and J are TRBV20-1 and TRBJ1-1; TRBD1 is a possible D gene (5 bases). Germline CDR1 reads DFQATT; CDR2 reads SNEGSKA (reference sequence). V was clipped by 2 bases and J by 6 bases, with 19 bases between them. This CDR3 region has 15 residues. Here the CDR3 reads CSARPGGWGPAEAFF. CDR3 in DNA: TGCAGTGCTAGACCCGGTGGTTGGGGACCGGCTGAAGCTTTCTTT.

Here the CDR3 reads CASGTSGPNTGELFF. In DNA form, the CDR3 reads TGTGCCAGTGGCACTAGCGGTCCGAACACCGGGGAGCTGTTTTTT. The rearrangement joins TRBV19 to TRBJ2-2; 8 nucleotides match TRBD2. Trimming removed 8 bases from V and 0 bases from J; junction bases left unmatched: 5. Germline values: CDR1 LNHDA, CDR2 SQIVND (reference sequence). The CDR3 sequence is 15 residues long.

The rearrangement uses TRBV4-1 and TRBJ2-7, with 7 bases identical to TRBD1. Losses at the gene ends were 3 bases for V and 7 bases for J; bases not matched to a gene: 9. CDR1 and CDR2 (germline): MGHRA, YSYEKL. The CDR3 runs 14 residues. This CDR3 is CASSHLIQGNEQYF. The CDR3 DNA reads TGCGCCAGCAGCCATCTCATACAGGGGAATGAGCAGTACTTC.

This clonotype was picked up many times. This chain uses TRBV15 with TRBJ2-1; D unclear. V dropped 0 bases and J dropped 9 bases, with 6 bases sitting between them. Looked up from germline, CDR1 is LNHNV and CDR2 is YYDKDF (reference sequence). The CDR3 is made up of 12 amino acids. The CDR3 here is CATSRDRVEQFF. CDR3 coding DNA: TGTGCCACCAGCAGAGATCGGGTTGAGCAGTTCTTC.

Note on this clonotype: Being one base from a much bigger clone, this may be a read error. The conserved final phenylalanine or tryptophan is absent from the CDR3, which likely points to a read error. This sequence joins TRBV12-3 or TRBV12-4 and TRBJ1-4; weak D call: TRBD1 (5 bases). V lost 3 bases to trimming and J lost 3 bases, with 8 bases between them. CDR3 length: 14 residues. In DNA form, the CDR3 reads TGTGCCAGCAGTTTGTGGGGCTCTAATGAAAAACTGTTTTGT. Translating it yields CASSLWGSNEKLFC.

The chain uses TRBV4-2 and TRBJ1-2, with 10 nucleotides matching TRBD1. The trim removed 0 bases at V and 3 bases at J, leaving 4 bases unmatched. This CDR3 is built from 16 residues. Germline CDR1 is LGHNA and CDR2 is YNFKEQ. Here the CDR3 reads CASSQDPDRGDYGYTF. The DNA for the CDR3 is TGTGCCAGCAGCCAAGATCCGGACAGGGGGGACTATGGCTACACCTTC.

The chain carries TRBV12-3 or TRBV12-4 and TRBJ2-3, with TRBD1 matching over 7 bases. The CDR3 extends over 14 amino acids. V shed 5 bases, J shed 6 bases, and the junction held 8 bases outside the gene matches. The CDR3 region is CASSEDRVLDTQYF. For the CDR3, the DNA is TGTGCCAGCAGTGAAGACAGGGTCCTGGATACGCAGTATTTT.

The gene calls are TRBV12-5 and TRBJ2-7; D uncertain. V shed 1 base and J shed 5 bases, with 6 bases lying between them. Germline-derived CDR1 and CDR2 are LGHNT and FRNRAP. The CDR3 has 12 residues. CDR3 amino acids: CASGLGSHEQYF. CDR3 nucleotides: TGTGCTAGTGGTTTGGGGAGCCACGAGCAGTACTTC.

J is TRBJ2-5 and V is TRBV6-1, with no clear D. The CDR3 extends over 15 amino acids. V dropped 6 bases and J dropped 0 bases, with 14 bases sitting between them. Germline assignment: CDR1 MNHNS and CDR2 SASEGT. The DNA for the CDR3 is TGTGCCAGCAGCCTAATCTGGGCCAACCAAGAGACCCAGTACTTC. This sequence encodes CASSLIWANQETQYF.

This clonotype has a handful of counts. V gene TRBV12-3 or TRBV12-4 combines with J gene TRBJ2-7, with D hard to call. V lost 6 bases, J lost 2 bases, and 20 bases lay in between. The CDR3 is 16 amino acids. The CDR3 DNA is TGTGCCAGCAGCCCCCCCCTGGATCTAATCCCCTACGAGCAGTACTTC. As protein: CASSPPLDLIPYEQYF.